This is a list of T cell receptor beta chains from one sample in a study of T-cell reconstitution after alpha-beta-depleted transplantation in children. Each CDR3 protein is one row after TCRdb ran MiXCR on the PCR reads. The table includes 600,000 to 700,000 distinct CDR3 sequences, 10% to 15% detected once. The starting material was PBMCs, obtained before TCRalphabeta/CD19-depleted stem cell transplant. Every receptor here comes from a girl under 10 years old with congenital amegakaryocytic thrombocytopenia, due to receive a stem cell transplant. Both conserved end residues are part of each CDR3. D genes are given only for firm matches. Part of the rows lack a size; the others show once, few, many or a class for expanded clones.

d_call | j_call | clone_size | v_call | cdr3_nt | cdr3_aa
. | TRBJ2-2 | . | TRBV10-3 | TGTGCCATGGGCCCGGGACTGAACTCCGGGGAGCTGTTTTTT | CAMGPGLNSGELFF
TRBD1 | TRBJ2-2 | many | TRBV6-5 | TGTGCCAGCAGTTCAGTCACAGGGGGTTTCCTTTCAGACACCGGGGAGCTGTTTTTT | CASSSVTGGFLSDTGELFF
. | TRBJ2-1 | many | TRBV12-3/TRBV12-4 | TGTGCCAGCAGTAACAGGCCCTACAATGAGCAGTTCTTC | CASSNRPYNEQFF
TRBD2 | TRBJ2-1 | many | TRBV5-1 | TGCGCCAGCGGGCCCTGGACTAGCGCCACCTACAATGAGCAGTTCTTC | CASGPWTSATYNEQFF
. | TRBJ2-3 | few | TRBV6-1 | TGTGCCAGCAGTGGGGAGTTGGGGTTCAACACAGATACGCAGTATTTT | CASSGELGFNTDTQYF
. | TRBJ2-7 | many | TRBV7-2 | TGTGCCAGCAGCAGAGAGAGGTTCGCGGTCTCCTACGAGCAGTACTTC | CASSRERFAVSYEQYF
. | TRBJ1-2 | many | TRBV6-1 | TGTGCCAGCAGACAAGCCGGGGCATACTATGGCTACACCTTC | CASRQAGAYYGYTF
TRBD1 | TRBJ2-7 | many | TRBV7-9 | TGTGCCACACAAAGGGACAGCTCCTACGAGCAGTACTTC | CATQRDSSYEQYF
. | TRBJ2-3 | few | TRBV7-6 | TGTGCCAGCAGCCGGCAGATTCGGGGCCCTAGAAAAGTCACGCAGTATTTT | CASSRQIRGPRKVTQYF
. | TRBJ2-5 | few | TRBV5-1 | TGCGCCAGCAGCTTGGTTAGGGCTTCGGAGACCCAGTACTTC | CASSLVRASETQYF
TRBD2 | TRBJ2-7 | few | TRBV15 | TGTGCCACCAGCAGGAACCCCCTGAGGACTAGCGGGATTTTCCACTTTGGGGAGCAGTACTTC | CATSRNPLRTSGIFHFGEQYF
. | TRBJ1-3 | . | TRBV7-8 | TGTGCCACCAGCAACCTTTTTGGAAACACCATATATTTT | CATSNLFGNTIYF
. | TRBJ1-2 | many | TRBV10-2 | TGCGCCAGCAGTGAGTCCCAGAACTATGGCTACACCTTC | CASSESQNYGYTF
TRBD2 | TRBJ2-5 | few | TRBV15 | TGTGCCACCAGCAGAGATCGTCCTAGCGGGACGTTCGGGGAGACCCAGTACTTC | CATSRDRPSGTFGETQYF
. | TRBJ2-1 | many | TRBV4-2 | TGTGCCAGCAGCCAAGTAATGGGAGCGGGCTCCTACAATGAGCAGTTCTTC | CASSQVMGAGSYNEQFF
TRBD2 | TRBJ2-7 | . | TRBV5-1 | TGCGCCAGCAGCTTTATGGCGGGGGGCGCGTCCTACGAGCAGTACTTC | CASSFMAGGASYEQYF
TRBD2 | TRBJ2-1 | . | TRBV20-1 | TGCAGTGCTATCAAGCTAGCGGATTCCTACAATGAGCAGTTCTTC | CSAIKLADSYNEQFF
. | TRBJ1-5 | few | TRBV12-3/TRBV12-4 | TGTGCCAGCAGTTTCGGACAGAGCTTGAGGCCCCAGCATTTT | CASSFGQSLRPQHF
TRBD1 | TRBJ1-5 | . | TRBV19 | TGTGCCAGTAGTACGCCCGGGACAGTCAATCAGCCCCAGCATTTT | CASSTPGTVNQPQHF
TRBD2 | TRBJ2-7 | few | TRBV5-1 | TGCGCCAGCAGCCCGGGGCGTCTAGCGGGAGTGGACGAGCAGTACTTC | CASSPGRLAGVDEQYF
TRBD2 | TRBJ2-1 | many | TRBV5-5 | TGTGCCAGCAGCTTGGAGGAGTGGACTAGCGAAAATGAGCAGTTCTTC | CASSLEEWTSENEQFF
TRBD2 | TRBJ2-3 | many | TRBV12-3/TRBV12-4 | TGTGCCAGCAGTTTAGCGCCCGGGCGGGGGGATACGCAGTATTTT | CASSLAPGRGDTQYF
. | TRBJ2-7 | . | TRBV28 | TGTGCCAGCAGCTCCCCCCCGGGGAGCGAGCAGTACTTC | CASSSPPGSEQYF
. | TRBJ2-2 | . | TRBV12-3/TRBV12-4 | TGTGCCATAGGAGAACTACCCAACACCGGGGAGCTGTTTTTT | CAIGELPNTGELFF
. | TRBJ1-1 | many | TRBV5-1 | TGCGCCAGCAGGATAGGACCAAACACTGAAGCTTTCTTT | CASRIGPNTEAFF
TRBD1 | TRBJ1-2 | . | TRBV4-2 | TGTGCCAGCAGCCCTGCGAGGGACAGAGGCTACACCTTC | CASSPARDRGYTF
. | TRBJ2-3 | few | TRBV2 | TGTGCCAGCATCTTCAGAGGGGGCACAGATACGCAGTATTTT | CASIFRGGTDTQYF
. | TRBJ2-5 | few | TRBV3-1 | TGTGCCAGCAGCCAAGACCACAACTGGGAGACCCAGTACTTC | CASSQDHNWETQYF
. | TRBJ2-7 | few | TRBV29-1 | TGCAGCGGACGGACAACCGGGTACGAGCAGTACTTC | CSGRTTGYEQYF
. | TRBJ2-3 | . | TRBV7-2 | TGTGCCAGCAGCATCATCACAGATACGCAGTATTTT | CASSIITDTQYF
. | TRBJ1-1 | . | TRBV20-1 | TGCAGTGCTGCATCCAGGATAGAAGGGGCTTTCTTT | CSAASRIEGAFF
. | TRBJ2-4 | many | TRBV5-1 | TGCGCCAGCAGCTTGGGACTCAGGGAAGACATTCAGTACTTC | CASSLGLREDIQYF
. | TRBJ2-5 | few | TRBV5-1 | TGCGCCAGCAGGAACTCCGGGAGCCAAGAGACCCAGTACTTC | CASRNSGSQETQYF
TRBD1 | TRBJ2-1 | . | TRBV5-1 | TGCGCCAGCAGCTCGACCGGGACAGTTGACAATGAGCAGTTCTTC | CASSSTGTVDNEQFF
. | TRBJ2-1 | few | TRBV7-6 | TGTGCCAGCAGCTTTGGACCCTTCGATGAGCAGTTCTTC | CASSFGPFDEQFF
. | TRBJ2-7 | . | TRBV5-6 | TGTGCCAGCAGCTCGACGGGACCCGGCGTTTACGAGCAGTACTTC | CASSSTGPGVYEQYF
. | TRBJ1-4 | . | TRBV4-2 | TGTGCCAGCAGCGAGGGGACGAATGAAAAACTGTTTTTT | CASSEGTNEKLFF
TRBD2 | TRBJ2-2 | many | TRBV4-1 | TGCGCCAGCAGCCAGGGACTAGCGGGAGTTGGGGAGCTGTTTTTT | CASSQGLAGVGELFF
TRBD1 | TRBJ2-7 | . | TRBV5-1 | TGCGCCAGCGGACAGGACTACGAGCAGTACTTC | CASGQDYEQYF
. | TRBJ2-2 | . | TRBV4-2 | TGTGCCAGCGGCCGGGACGCCCAACAGGCCGGGGAGCTGTTTTTT | CASGRDAQQAGELFF
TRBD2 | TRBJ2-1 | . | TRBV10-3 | TGTGCCATCACTAGCGGGAGCAACAATGAGCAGTTCTTC | CAITSGSNNEQFF
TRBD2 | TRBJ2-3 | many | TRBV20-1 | TGCAGTGCTAGAGACACTAGCGGGCTGACTGGCACAGATACGCAGTATTTT | CSARDTSGLTGTDTQYF
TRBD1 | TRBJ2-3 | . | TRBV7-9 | TGTGCCAGCAGCTCCTGGACAGGGCGCACAGATACGCAGTATTTT | CASSSWTGRTDTQYF
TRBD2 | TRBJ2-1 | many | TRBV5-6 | TGTGCCAGCACCACTGGGACTAGCGGGTTCGATGAGCAGTTCTTC | CASTTGTSGFDEQFF
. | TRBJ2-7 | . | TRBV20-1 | TGCAGTGCTAGATCGTCCATGCTGATTTACGAGCAGTACTTC | CSARSSMLIYEQYF
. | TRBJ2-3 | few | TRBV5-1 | TGCGCCAGCAGCCCCCGGGCAGGTCCAAGGCGGAGAAACACAGATACGCAGTATTTT | CASSPRAGPRRRNTDTQYF
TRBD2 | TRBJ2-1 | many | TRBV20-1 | TGCAGTGCCCAATCCTCCGCAGCGGGAGCCTGGAATGAGCAGTTCTTC | CSAQSSAAGAWNEQFF
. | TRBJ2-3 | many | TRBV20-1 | TGCAGTGCTGATTCGCGGAAGAGCACAGATACGCAGTATTTT | CSADSRKSTDTQYF
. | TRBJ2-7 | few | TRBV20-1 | TGCAGTGCGCGTCGGACAGCCTTGGGCGAGCAGTACTTC | CSARRTALGEQYF
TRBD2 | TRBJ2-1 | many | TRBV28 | TGTGCCAGCACGGGCGGGAGGCCTTATAATGAGCAGTTCTTC | CASTGGRPYNEQFF
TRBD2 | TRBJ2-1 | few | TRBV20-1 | TGCAGTGCTAGAGCACTAGCGGGTATCACGACCTACAATGAGCAGTTCTTC | CSARALAGITTYNEQFF
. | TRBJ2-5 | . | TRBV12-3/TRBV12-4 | TGTGCCAGCAGTTTATACGGGGGAGGTGTCGGAGAGACCCAGTACTTC | CASSLYGGGVGETQYF
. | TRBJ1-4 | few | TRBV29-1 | TGCAGCGTTGGCAGGGGAAGTGGAAAACTGTTTTTT | CSVGRGSGKLFF
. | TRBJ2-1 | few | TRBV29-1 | TGCAGCGTTGAAGAAGGGTCCAGAAATCAGTTCTTC | CSVEEGSRNQFF
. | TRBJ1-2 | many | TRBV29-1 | TGCAGCGTTCTGGATAACTATGGCTACACCTTC | CSVLDNYGYTF
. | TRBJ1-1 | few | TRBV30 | TGTGCCTGGGCTCGAAACACTGAAGCTTTCTTT | CAWARNTEAFF
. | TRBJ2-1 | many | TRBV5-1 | TGCGCCAGCAGCTCGGACTCCTACAATGAGCAGTTCTTC | CASSSDSYNEQFF
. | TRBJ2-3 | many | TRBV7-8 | TGTGCCAGCAGCTTTGAGGGAAGGGCAGATACGCAGTATTTT | CASSFEGRADTQYF
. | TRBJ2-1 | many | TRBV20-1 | TGCAGTGCTAGAGAGACTAGGCGCTCCTACAATGAGCAGTTCTTC | CSARETRRSYNEQFF